This T cell receptor beta chain was captured in a study of blood T cell repertoires in COVID-19. Study-level background: Samples taken during acute and convalescent COVID-19 were collected in the United States, Italy and Spain. The analysed material was cDNA or gDNA that came from T cells, B-cell-depleted T cells, or PBMCs.

In the authors' workflow: By means of reference gene primer amplification, nucleated cell counts were estimated. Assay: immunoSEQ multiplex PCR; the TCRdb copy retains only in-frame clones and omits some. V, J and clone size reflect that table, while D and trimming were determined from the DNA. Among about 78,000 clones, over 70% were seen once, and the ten largest hold around 9.5%. This CDR3 has 15 amino acids. The germline gives CDR1 SGHNT, CDR2 YYREEE (reference sequence). With regard to this clone: An end of the junction does not agree with germline; a read error may underlie this.

This TCR came from a human donor in a cohort sampled during active COVID-19. The chain joins TRBV5-4 to TRBJ2-7, with TRBD1 matching 7 bases. The material sequenced was peripheral blood. CDR3 nucleotide sequence: TGTGCCAGCAGCTTGGATTTACAGGGGACCTACGCGCAGTACTTC. This encodes CASSLDLQGTYAQYF. The whole variable domain, filled in from reference TRBV5-4 and TRBJ2-7, reads ETGVTQSPTHLIKTRGQQVTLRCSSQSGHNTVSWYQQALGQGPQFIFQYYREEENGRGNFPPRFSGLQFPNYSSELNVNALELDDSALYLCASSLDLQGTYAQYFGPGTRLTVT.